This T cell receptor (beta chain) was sequenced for a study of T cells in Graves' hyperthyroidism and ophthalmopathy. RNA transcripts gave rise to amplified TCR beta CDR3 regions. An initial round of RT-PCR targeting the TCR CDR3 relied on the HTBI primer set. TCRdb re-analysed the multiplex PCR reads in MiXCR, keeping a single row per CDR3 protein. The sample shows fewer than 650,000 distinct CDR3 sequences, 14% of them seen only once. This clonotype was seen ten or more times. Sequencing was carried out using blood. The clonotype was recovered from a woman aged 35 to 49 with Graves' hyperthyroidism.

The CDR3 nucleotides are TGTGCCAGCAGAACCGGGACAGCTCCCTACGAGCAGTACTTC. It translates to CASRTGTAPYEQYF. The chain carries TRBV12-3 or TRBV12-4 and TRBJ2-7; TRBD1 matches at 7 bases. Trimming took 6 bases from V and 2 from J; bases not matched to a gene: 7. The CDR3 runs 14 residues.